The 27 T cell receptor beta chains in this list originate from one sample, sequenced in a study of blood T cell repertoires in COVID-19. Repertoires were generated with immunoSEQ multiplex PCR, while TCRdb's copy carries only in-frame clones and drops some. The data contain 85,000 to 100,000 clones, 65% to 85% of them singletons. Sequencing was done on a sample of peripheral blood. The source is a woman aged 60-75 years with acute or convalescent COVID-19.

V and J are TRBV14 and TRBJ1-4; D is unresolved. The V and J ends lost 2 bases and 0 bases respectively, with 7 bases between them. This CDR3 comprises 15 residues. Germline lookup yields CDR1 SGHDN and CDR2 FVKESK. In DNA, the CDR3 is TGTGCCAGCAGCCAAAGACAACCAACTAATGAAAAACTGTTTTTT. The encoded protein is CASSQRQPTNEKLFF.

The CDR3 DNA follows: TGTGCCAGCAGCTTTAATGGACTAGCGGGGGGAAGTACGCAGTATTTT. Translated: CASSFNGLAGGSTQYF. The V call is TRBV7-2, the J call TRBJ2-3; 14 nucleotides match TRBD2. Germline V gives CDR1 SGHTA, CDR2 FQGNSA. V was clipped by 3 bases and J by 8 bases; unmatched bases: 7. CDR3 size: 16 residues.

The CDR3 is CASSLGSSGTEAFF. CDR3 nucleotides: TGTGCCAGCAGCTTAGGGTCATCGGGGACTGAAGCTTTCTTT. The chain has TRBV7-9 and TRBJ1-1; D not resolved. From germline, CDR1 is SEHNR and CDR2 FQNEAQ (reference sequence). With 1 base removed from V and 5 bases from J, the gap between germline ends came to 11 bases. The CDR3 runs to 14 residues. Full variable domain (rest looked up from reference TRBV7-9 and TRBJ1-1): DTGVSQNPRHKITKRGQNVTFRCDPISEHNRLYWYRQTLGQGPEFLTYFQNEAQLEKSRLLSDRFSAERPKGSFSTLEIQRTEQGDSAMYLCASSLGSSGTEAFFGQGTRLTVV.

This chain connects TRBV5-4 to TRBJ2-2; D remains ambiguous. Germline CDR1 reads SGHNT; CDR2 reads YYREEE (reference sequence). The V and J ends lost 0 bases and 1 base respectively, with 7 bases between them. The CDR3 contains 15 residues. The CDR3 loop reads CASSLVAVNTGELFF. The DNA for the CDR3 is TGTGCCAGCAGCTTGGTGGCGGTGAACACCGGGGAGCTGTTTTTT.

CDR3 DNA sequence: TGTGCCAGCAGTCTGGCGGGGAGAAGGCATGGCTACACCTTC. This codes for CASSLAGRRHGYTF. This chain connects TRBV5-4 to TRBJ1-2; no clear D gene. V was cut by 5 bases and J by 6 bases, with 17 bases left in between. The length of the CDR3 is 14 residues. Germline CDR1 and CDR2: SGHNT and YYREEE (reference sequence).

This clone has more than one count but fewer than ten. This chain uses TRBV2 with TRBJ2-2; 14 bases fit TRBD2. V lost 6 bases, J lost 4 bases, and 7 bases stayed unmatched. This CDR3 is 17 amino acids long. Germline CDR1 is SNHLY and CDR2 is FYNNEI. CDR3 DNA: TGTGCCAGCAGCCCGACTAGCGGGGGGGCTCTCACCGGGGAGCTGTTTTTT. Encoded protein: CASSPTSGGALTGELFF.

The chain combines TRBV5-1 with TRBJ1-6, with D possibly matching TRBD1 (6 bases). The ends were cut back, 0 bases at V and 8 bases at J, with 21 bases in the middle. CDR3 length: 18 amino acids. In germline, CDR1 is SGHRS, CDR2 YFSETQ. This CDR3 is CASSLGSAGAGGYSPLHF. DNA of the CDR3: TGCGCCAGCAGCTTGGGATCCGCGGGGGCCGGGGGGTATTCACCCCTCCACTTT.

This chain uses TRBV7-2 with TRBJ2-5; 7 nucleotides align to TRBD2. The CDR3 is 13 residues long. Trimming removed 4 bases from V and 1 base from J; junction bases left unmatched: 0. Germline V CDR1 and CDR2: SGHTA, FQGNSA. The CDR3 sequence is CASSWGGQETQYF. The CDR3 DNA reads TGTGCCAGCAGCTGGGGGGGCCAAGAGACCCAGTACTTC.

In DNA, the CDR3 is TGTGCCAGTAGTTTTCGCGACAGGGGGGGCAATCAGCCCCAGCATTTT. Amino acid sequence: CASSFRDRGGNQPQHF. The chain couples TRBV19 to TRBJ1-5, with 9 bases lining up with TRBD1. Per germline, CDR1 LNHDA and CDR2 SQIVND (reference sequence). CDR3 size: 16 residues. V was clipped by 5 bases and J by 2 bases; unmatched bases: 7.

V and J are TRBV6-6 and TRBJ1-2; 7 bases fit TRBD1. Germline assignment: CDR1 MNHNY and CDR2 SVGAGI (reference sequence). This CDR3 is built from 15 residues. The V and J ends lost 6 bases and 4 bases, in that order; junction bases with no gene match: 11. The CDR3 DNA reads as TGTGCCAGCAGATTACTCGGGACAGAGACCTATGGCTACACCTTC. Residues: CASRLLGTETYGYTF.

The V and J genes are TRBV6-6 and TRBJ1-4; 10 nucleotides agree with TRBD1. Germline lookup yields CDR1 MNHNY and CDR2 SVGAGI (reference sequence). Losses at the gene ends were 6 bases for V and 3 bases for J; bases not matched to a gene: 1. The CDR3 loop spans 14 amino acids. The CDR3 protein is CASRGQGANEKLFF. The CDR3 coding sequence is TGTGCCAGCAGAGGACAGGGGGCTAATGAAAAACTGTTTTTT.

This clone was observed a few times. The chain joins TRBV5-6 to TRBJ1-6, with a tentative D call TRBD1 (5 bases). Germline CDR1 is SGHDT and CDR2 is YYEEEE. Trimming shortened V by 4 bases and J by 7 bases, and 12 bases separated the two germline ends. CDR3 length equals 14 residues. CDR3 in amino acids: CASSPPHRNSPLHF. DNA of the CDR3: TGTGCCAGCAGCCCTCCACACAGGAATTCACCCCTCCACTTT.

The chain is built from TRBV5-4 and TRBJ2-3; 12 nucleotides line up with TRBD2. The CDR3 runs 16 residues. Germline lookup yields CDR1 SGHNT and CDR2 YYREEE (reference sequence). Trimming at V came to 1 base and at J to 5 bases, leaving 5 bases not matched to a gene. The CDR3 DNA sequence: TGTGCCAGCAGCTTGAGGCTAGCGGGGGGGGGAGATACGCAGTATTTT. Translating gives CASSLRLAGGGDTQYF.

The chain employs TRBV7-9 and TRBJ1-2, with 7 bases that match TRBD1. Germline CDR1 reads SEHNR; CDR2 reads FQNEAQ (reference sequence). Trimming at V came to 3 bases and at J to 8 bases, leaving 9 bases not matched to a gene. The length of the CDR3 is 14 residues. CDR3 in DNA: TGTGCCAGCAGCTTTGGGGACAGCCGGCGAGGCTACACCTTC. Protein sequence: CASSFGDSRRGYTF.

The chain carries TRBV19 and TRBJ2-5, with D perhaps matching TRBD1 (6 bases). Per the germline V gene, CDR1 is LNHDA and CDR2 is SQIVND (reference sequence). The length of the CDR3 is 16 residues. Between the trimmed V and J ends, which lost 4 bases and 4 bases, there was a span of 19 bases. Here the CDR3 DNA reads TGTGCCAGTAGTAGCACAGGGCCCAGTACTGGAGAGACCCAGTACTTC. It is translated as CASSSTGPSTGETQYF.

This clone is a singleton in its sample. The V and J genes are TRBV21-1 and TRBJ1-3. TRBV21-1 is termed a pseudogene. The CDR3 has 17 amino acids. CDR3 sequence (DNA): TGTGCCAGCAGCAAAGGGGAGGGGACAAGCTCTGGAAACACCATATATTTT. This sequence encodes CASSKGEGTSSGNTIYF.

The chain combines TRBV7-3 with TRBJ2-5; D gene ambiguous. Germline lookup yields CDR1 SGHTA and CDR2 FQGTGA. This CDR3 has 13 residues. The V and J ends lost 0 bases and 5 bases respectively, with 7 bases between them. The CDR3 sequence is CASSLTLTETQYF. CDR3 DNA: TGTGCCAGCAGCTTAACTCTAACGGAGACCCAGTACTTC.

CDR3 sequence reads: CASSRGQGARGYTF. The CDR3 region has the DNA TGTGCCAGCAGCCGTGGACAGGGGGCTCGAGGCTACACCTTC. The rearrangement uses TRBV6-5 and TRBJ1-2; 11 nucleotides agree with TRBD1. There are 14 residues in the CDR3. Looked up from germline, CDR1 is MNHEY and CDR2 is SVGAGI. Trimming cost V 6 bases and J 8 bases; bases outside gene matches: 8.

This chain connects TRBV30 to TRBJ1-5, with TRBD1 as a possible D gene (6 bases). The CDR3 covers 15 residues. Germline V gene sequence: CDR1 GTSNPN, CDR2 SVGIG (reference sequence). V was pared by 0 bases and J by 7 bases, with 16 bases between. This CDR3 reads CAWSVVAGVGQPQHF. The CDR3 nucleotides read TGTGCCTGGAGTGTAGTTGCAGGGGTAGGGCAGCCCCAGCATTTT.

V and J are TRBV4-2 and TRBJ2-1; TRBD2 agrees at 7 bases. After removal of 0 bases from V and 8 bases from J, the junction contained 16 bases not matched to a gene. Germline lookup yields CDR1 LGHNA and CDR2 YNFKEQ. The CDR3 has 18 amino acids. This CDR3 reads CASSQDPQRGPFRDEQFF. The CDR3 nucleotides read TGTGCCAGCAGCCAAGATCCGCAGCGGGGTCCCTTTAGGGATGAGCAGTTCTTC.

The chain has TRBV6-2 or TRBV6-3 and TRBJ2-1, with unresolved D. Trimming cost V 4 bases and J 0 bases, with 4 bases left between them. The CDR3 loop spans 13 amino acids. Per the germline V gene, CDR1 is MNHEY and CDR2 is SVGEGT. CDR3 in amino acids: CASSSSSYNEQFF. The CDR3 DNA is TGTGCCAGCAGTTCTAGCTCCTACAATGAGCAGTTCTTC.

This chain links TRBV2 with TRBJ1-4; perhaps TRBD1 as D (5 bases). CDR3 size: 16 residues. Trimming cost V 5 bases and J 7 bases, with 20 bases left between them. The V gene's germline CDR1 is SNHLY and CDR2 FYNNEI. The CDR3 region is CASSPPSQRRGEKLFF. CDR3 sequence (DNA): TGTGCCAGCAGTCCTCCTTCGCAACGGAGGGGTGAAAAACTGTTTTTT.

This clone was counted only a few times. This chain connects TRBV3-1 (or the pseudogene TRBV3-2) to TRBJ2-7; D call uncertain. Trimming took off 0 bases at V and 2 bases at J, with 29 bases between the two ends. The CDR3 sequence is 21 residues long. Germline-derived CDR1 and CDR2 are LGHDT and YNNKEL (reference sequence). Here the CDR3 DNA reads TGTGCCAGCAGCCAAGATCTAGTCCGATTACCCGATGGAAGGAATCCCTACGAGCAGTACTTC. Translating it yields CASSQDLVRLPDGRNPYEQYF.

The chain couples TRBV21-1 to TRBJ1-4; TRBD1 is the table's D call, not checked against the DNA. TRBV21-1 is a pseudogene. The CDR3 runs to 17 residues. The CDR3 loop is CASSKGARAAINEKLFF. The CDR3, as DNA: TGTGCCAGCAGCAAAGGGGCCAGGGCTGCTATTAATGAAAAACTGTTTTTT.

The chain uses TRBV7-6 and TRBJ1-5; 7 bases fit TRBD1. CDR3 length equals 14 residues. Germline values: CDR1 SGHVS, CDR2 FNYEAQ. V shed 1 base and J 5 bases; nucleotides not matched to a gene: 2. CDR3 sequence reads: CASSLGQGDQPQHF. The CDR3 DNA is TGTGCCAGCAGCTTAGGACAGGGAGATCAGCCCCAGCATTTT. Complete variable domain (other parts from reference TRBV7-6 and TRBJ1-5): GAGVSQSPRYKVTKRGQDVALRCDPISGHVSLYWYRQALGQGPEFLTYFNYEAQQDKSGLPNDRFSAERPEGSISTLTIQRTEQRDSAMYRCASSLGQGDQPQHFGDGTRLSIL.

This rearrangement joins TRBV20-1 to TRBJ1-4; possible D gene TRBD1, 5 bases. Looked up from germline, CDR1 is DFQATT and CDR2 is SNEGSKA (reference sequence). CDR3 length: 11 amino acids. CDR3 bases: TGCGCCAGGGAGGCTAATGAAAAACTGTTTTTT. It translates to CAREANEKLFF.

This rearrangement joins TRBV9 to TRBJ2-5; 7 bases agree with TRBD1. The V segment lost 3 bases and the J segment 1 base; nucleotides outside the gene matches: 6. Germline loops: CDR1 SGDLS, CDR2 YYNGEE. CDR3 length equals 15 residues. CDR3 amino acids: CASSAAGTAQETQYF. CDR3 nucleotide sequence: TGTGCCAGCAGCGCAGCCGGGACAGCCCAAGAGACCCAGTACTTC.